This T cell receptor (beta chain) stems from a study of early T cells in non-severe SARS-CoV-2 infection (dated by TCRdb to 2020 to 2023). For the study in its entirety: TCR sequencing used bulk RNA from unsorted whole blood, so alpha and beta chains could not be paired.

Including the terminal cysteine and phenylalanine, the CDR3 comprises 14 residues. Just CDR3 DNA is preserved here, 42 bases in frame from base 1. The germline V gene encodes CDR1 SQVTM and CDR2 ANQGSEA. V loses 1 base, J loses 2 bases, and the germline ends lie 12 bases apart. The library was made by 5' RACE. TCRdb lists the instrument as NextSeq 500. In the TCR library protocol, unique molecular identifiers were attached to individual cDNA molecules to correct for PCR bias and sequencing error. Sequencing covered both TCR alpha and beta chains, and within each sample the abundances of alpha and beta sequences were tightly co-correlated. As for how the authors treated the data: V gene, J gene and CDR3 annotation of TCR sequences was performed with Decombinator V4. Expanded TCRs were defined as changing significantly between any two time points under a Poisson model with p below 0.0001. TCR abundances were normalised to the total number of TCRs sequenced in each sample and reported as counts per million. TRAV1-2 paired with TRAJ12, TRAJ20 or TRAJ33 defined MAIT TCRs, while TRAV10 paired with TRAJ18 defined iNKT TCRs. VDJdb, accessed 1 November 2021, was searched for CMV, EBV and SARS-CoV-2 annotated TCRs, with TCRs annotated for multiple antigens excluded. The public reads were reanalyzed by TCRdb: fastp trimming at Q25, MiXCR alignment, in-frame beta chains only. For every CDR3 protein sequence, its rows merge into one entry that carries the most common genes and DNA. TCRdb, not the original authors, processed these V and J calls. This sample lists 80,000 to 100,000 distinct CDR3 sequences; roughly 14% were detected once. The ten largest clones represent 6.5% to 9% of the sample.

This was a case-control study nested in a cohort of healthcare workers in London, UK, who had nasopharyngeal swab PCR tests and blood samples taken every week. Healthcare workers were recruited during the week of the UK lockdown, between 23 and 31 March 2020, and followed weekly for up to roughly 15 weeks. Summary of the overall study and its limitations: Matching against VDJdb was skewed toward anti-spike CD8 responses, likely underestimated virus-specific expansions, and missed private and CD4 specificities.

As regards this clonotype: It has no known antigen specificity. Base qualities are not provided; no much larger clone lies one nucleotide away.

The chain is made from TRBV29-1 and TRBJ2-7, with the D gene too uncertain to name. Sequenced material: whole blood. The clonotype comes from an adult who was a healthcare worker with PCR-confirmed SARS-CoV-2 infection or an uninfected control (not recorded which). For the CDR3, the sequence is CSVEVLALTYEQYF. The bases read TGCAGCGTTGAAGTTCTCGCACTTACCTACGAGCAGTACTTC.